The entry that follows covers one T cell receptor (beta chain) sequence. Its antigen remains unidentified. This CDR3 is 16 amino acids long. Unmatched junction bases numbered 4, after V lost 3 bases and J lost 0 bases. Germline CDR1 SSHAT, CDR2 FNYEAQ (reference sequence). PCR primers comprised 60 Vbeta and 13 Jbeta primers. This table comes from immunoSEQ multiplex PCR, and its TCRdb copy is limited to in-frame clones, with some not included. Altogether 95,000 to 100,000 clones are present, under 85% being singletons, with the ten largest covering 3.5% to 5%. The sample comes from a study of cytomegalovirus exposure and HLA in healthy donors. The study's findings and limits: An analysis was carried out later, and it reportedly showed fewer N-insertions in an Asian-associated ancestry cluster than the approximately 610-donor mean. For most TCR beta V segments, an earlier analysis put the productive rate at about 90% or about 30% of the time. Later analysis revealed greater clonal expansion in HLA-associated TCR beta chains than in equally common others.

The TCR was taken from a middle-aged man in good health and CMV-seronegative. The chain uses TRBV7-7 and TRBJ1-3, with 8 positions matching TRBD1. Sequences were obtained from PBMCs. The CDR3 nucleotides are TGTGCCAGCAGCTTGGGACAGGCGTTCTCTGGAAACACCATATATTTT. Amino acids: CASSLGQAFSGNTIYF.